This entry lists 3 T cell receptor beta chains sequenced from one sample in a study of graft-versus-host responses after intestinal transplantation. Repertoires were generated with immunoSEQ multiplex PCR, while TCRdb's copy carries only in-frame clones and drops some. The data contain about 99,000 clones, 85% to 95% of them seen just once; the ten biggest clones take up around 0.07%. These receptors have no identified antigens. The sample was unstimulated CD8+ T cells sorted from spleen or lymph node cells, taken before transplant. The receptors shown here come from a human donor who was the organ donor for an intestinal transplant.

This clone occurred once. The CDR3 DNA reads as TGTGCCTGGAGTCCCACAGGGTTTAGCACAGATACGCAGTATTTT. It yields the protein CAWSPTGFSTDTQYF. The V call is TRBV30, the J call TRBJ2-3; possible D gene TRBD1, 6 bases. This CDR3 has 15 residues. Per germline, CDR1 GTSNPN and CDR2 SVGIG (reference sequence). Trimming left V 2 bases short and J 0 bases short, with 12 bases between.

The rearrangement uses TRBV18 and TRBJ1-5, with 8 bases that match TRBD1. The CDR3 spans 19 residues. Germline assignment: CDR1 KGHSH and CDR2 LQKENI. Losses at the gene ends were 2 bases for V and 0 bases for J; bases not matched to a gene: 12. The CDR3 region is CASSPFGTGAPYSNQPQHF. CDR3 nucleotide sequence: TGTGCCAGCTCACCATTCGGGACAGGAGCTCCTTATAGCAATCAGCCCCAGCATTTT. Supplemented by reference TRBV18 and TRBJ1-5, the full variable domain reads NAGVMQNPRHLVRRRGQEARLRCSPMKGHSHVYWYRQLPEEGLKFMVYLQKENIIDESGMPKERFSAEFPKEGPSILRIQQVVRGDSAAYFCASSPFGTGAPYSNQPQHFGDGTRLSIL.

The chain combines TRBV11-2 with TRBJ2-2; the match to TRBD2 covers 7 bases. Trimming took 7 bases from V and 3 from J; bases not matched to a gene: 14. The germline CDR1 and CDR2 sequences are SGHAT and FQNNGV. CDR3 length equals 17 residues. The chain's CDR3 is CASTNPPSGTYTGELFF. DNA of the CDR3: TGTGCCAGCACCAATCCCCCCAGCGGGACGTACACCGGGGAGCTGTTTTTT.